These 27 T cell receptor beta chains came from one sample sequenced in a study of T cells in narcolepsy. The antigens these receptors bind are not known. The table came from immunoSEQ multiplex PCR; TCRdb's copy has only in-frame clones and leaves some out. The data show approximately 2,500 clones, about 27% seen once. Sequencing used cultured CD4+ T cells from cerebrospinal fluid. These receptor sequences come from a human donor with narcolepsy.

By proportion, this clone is medium-sized. J is TRBJ2-7 and V is TRBV5-4, with D perhaps TRBD2 (6 bases). Trimming stripped 0 bases from V and 2 bases from J, with 9 bases between. CDR1 is SGHNT, CDR2 YYREEE, per germline (reference sequence). The CDR3 extends over 14 amino acids. The CDR3 bases are TGTGCCAGCAGCTTGGCAGGACTAACCTACGAGCAGTACTTC. It translates to CASSLAGLTYEQYF.

CDR3 amino acids: CASSQVSGAGHQPQHF. CDR3 in DNA: TGCGCCAGCAGCCAAGTTAGTGGTGCGGGTCATCAGCCCCAGCATTTT. This chain links TRBV4-1 with TRBJ1-5; D unclear. Trimming pared 1 base from V and 5 bases from J, leaving 15 bases between. The CDR3 has 16 residues. Germline V gene lookup returns CDR1 MGHRA and CDR2 YSYEKL.

The genes are TRBV7-9 and TRBJ1-6; no definite D call. The CDR3 has 14 residues. The V end was cut by 1 base, the J end by 4 bases, with 5 bases between. Germline CDR1 reads SEHNR; CDR2 reads FQNEAQ (reference sequence). Here the CDR3 DNA reads TGTGCCAGCAGCTTAGAACAGTATAATTCACCCCTCCACTTT. Protein sequence: CASSLEQYNSPLHF.

The chain combines TRBV7-2 with TRBJ1-5; possibly TRBD1 for D (5 bases). V was cut by 5 bases and J by 0 bases, with 11 bases left in between. Germline lookup yields CDR1 SGHTA and CDR2 FQGNSA. The CDR3 has 15 residues. This CDR3 is CASSNWDGSNQPQHF. DNA for the CDR3: TGTGCCAGCAGCAATTGGGACGGTAGCAATCAGCCCCAGCATTTT.

By sample fraction, this clone is medium-sized. V is TRBV25-1 and J is TRBJ1-4; tentatively, D is TRBD1 (5 bases). CDR1 is MGHDK, CDR2 SYGVNS, per germline. The germline V and J ends were trimmed by 3 bases and 8 bases, with 19 bases remaining between them. This CDR3 spans 16 amino acids. The CDR3 spells CASSEFEAGRIEKLFF. CDR3 DNA: TGTGCCAGCAGTGAGTTCGAGGCAGGGAGAATCGAAAAACTGTTTTTT.

The J gene is TRBJ2-7, the V gene TRBV5-1; the D gene is possibly TRBD1 (7 bases). Germline CDR1 is SGHRS and CDR2 is YFSETQ. V was trimmed by 0 bases and J by 6 bases, leaving 13 bases between them. The CDR3 has 14 residues. In DNA form, the CDR3 reads TGCGCCAGCAGCTTGGATTACAGGGGAGGCGAGCAGTACTTC. This gives the protein CASSLDYRGGEQYF.

This clone appeared a few times. The chain links TRBV6-5 to TRBJ2-7; D is unclear. The CDR3 length is 13 residues. Germline V gene sequence: CDR1 MNHEY, CDR2 SVGAGI. V was pared by 7 bases and J by 1 base, with 11 bases between. CDR3 amino acids: CASTNPESYEQYF. DNA of the CDR3: TGTGCCAGCACTAACCCGGAATCCTACGAGCAGTACTTC.

This clone counts as large. The V gene is TRBV11-2, the J gene TRBJ2-7, with D perhaps being TRBD1 or TRBD2 (5 bases each). Trimming removed 3 bases from V and 2 bases from J, with 23 bases in between. Germline CDR1 is SGHAT and CDR2 is FQNNGV. This CDR3 comprises 18 residues. CDR3 region: CASSFRPTGTATPYEQYF. The CDR3 bases are TGTGCCAGCAGCTTTAGGCCCACCGGGACCGCTACTCCCTACGAGCAGTACTTC. Full variable domain (rest looked up from reference TRBV11-2 and TRBJ2-7): EAGVAQSPRYKIIEKRQSVAFWCNPISGHATLYWYQQILGQGPKLLIQFQNNGVVDDSQLPKDRFSAERLKGVDSTLKIQPAKLEDSAVYLCASSFRPTGTATPYEQYFGPGTRLTVT.

The rearrangement uses TRBV4-3 and TRBJ1-5; D remains unclear. Looked up from germline, CDR1 is LGHNA and CDR2 is YSLEER. Trimming removed 0 bases at V and 1 base at J, with 7 bases between. The CDR3 extends over 15 amino acids. CDR3 bases: TGCGCCAGCAGCCAAGAGGGAGTCAGCAATCAGCCCCAGCATTTT. It yields the protein CASSQEGVSNQPQHF.

The rearrangement joins TRBV6-1 to TRBJ1-5, with a weak D call TRBD1 (5 bases). The V gene lost 6 bases and the J gene lost 5 bases, with 11 bases spanning the gap. In germline, CDR1 is MNHNS, CDR2 SASEGT. The CDR3 runs to 13 residues. The CDR3 here is CASRTVSYQPQHF. The DNA for the CDR3 is TGTGCCAGCAGGACAGTTAGTTATCAGCCCCAGCATTTT.

This sequence joins TRBV6-1 and TRBJ2-2; a weak D match, TRBD1 (6 bases). The germline gives CDR1 MNHNS, CDR2 SASEGT. V was cut by 6 bases and J by 4 bases, with 12 bases left in between. This CDR3 is built from 14 residues. DNA of the CDR3: TGTGCCAGCAGGGTTGACAGGACCACCGGGGAGCTGTTTTTT. Its translation is CASRVDRTTGELFF.

The chain couples TRBV7-8 to TRBJ2-7, with D perhaps TRBD2 (6 bases). The CDR3 runs 15 residues. With 4 bases removed from V and 3 bases from J, the gap between germline ends came to 16 bases. CDR1 is SGHVS, CDR2 FQNEAQ, per germline. Here the CDR3 reads CASSSDGGNGYEQYF. In DNA, the CDR3 is TGTGCCAGCAGCTCGGATGGGGGGAACGGCTACGAGCAGTACTTC.

In its sample, this clone is large. The rearrangement joins TRBV5-8 to TRBJ2-2, with D hard to call. Germline lookup yields CDR1 SGHTS and CDR2 YDEGEE. This CDR3 comprises 16 residues. With 4 bases removed from V and 3 bases from J, the gap between germline ends came to 16 bases. This CDR3 reads CASSLQTNQHTGELFF. CDR3 coding DNA: TGTGCCAGCAGCCTCCAGACCAACCAACACACCGGGGAGCTGTTTTTT.

This clone was seen a few times. The chain is built from TRBV5-6 and TRBJ1-2; the match to TRBD1 covers 10 bases. This CDR3 spans 17 amino acids. Germline values: CDR1 SGHDT, CDR2 YYEEEE. J was trimmed by 9 bases and V by 5 bases; bases with no gene match: 19. For the CDR3, the DNA is TGTGCCAGCAGTCGGAATACCGGGACAGGGGCGGCGGGGCGCTACACCTTC. Its translation: CASSRNTGTGAAGRYTF.

This clone has just a few counts. The rearrangement links TRBV6-1 to TRBJ1-4; D not certain. In germline, CDR1 is MNHNS, CDR2 SASEGT. V was clipped by 7 bases and J by 2 bases, with 8 bases between them. The CDR3 is made up of 13 amino acids. The CDR3 DNA is TGTGCCAGCAAGGAAACGACTAATGAAAAACTGTTTTTT. It encodes CASKETTNEKLFF.

In this sample, this clone turned up a few times. CDR3 region: CASSPHSYEQYF. The CDR3 DNA reads TGTGCCAGCAGCCCCCACAGCTACGAGCAGTACTTC. V usage is TRBV7-2 and J usage is TRBJ2-7; D not certain. Trimming took off 5 bases at V and 3 bases at J, with 8 bases between the two ends. Germline V CDR1 and CDR2: SGHTA, FQGNSA. This CDR3 comprises 12 residues. Complete variable domain (other parts from reference TRBV7-2 and TRBJ2-7): GAGVSQSPSNKVTEKGKDVELRCDPISGHTALYWYRQSLGQGLEFLIYFQGNSAPDKSGLPSDRFSAERTGGSVSTLTIQRTQQEDSAVYLCASSPHSYEQYFGPGTRLTVT.

The chain has TRBV11-2 and TRBJ2-7; TRBD1 matches 8 bases. The CDR3 has 14 amino acids. V lost 5 bases to trimming and J lost 3 bases; unmatched junction nucleotides: 6. Germline lookup yields CDR1 SGHAT and CDR2 FQNNGV. The CDR3 spells CASSPSGQVYEQYF. The CDR3 DNA sequence: TGTGCCAGCAGCCCATCGGGACAGGTCTACGAGCAGTACTTC.

The chain recombines TRBV5-1 with TRBJ2-1; D gene ambiguous. The CDR3 covers 13 residues. Germline CDR1 is SGHRS and CDR2 is YFSETQ. Trimming removed 4 bases at V and 7 bases at J, with 12 bases between. CDR3 region: CASSLQLVNEQFF. CDR3 in DNA: TGCGCCAGCAGCCTCCAGTTGGTTAATGAGCAGTTCTTC.

The gene calls are TRBV5-1 and TRBJ2-3; D ambiguous. Per the germline V gene, CDR1 is SGHRS and CDR2 is YFSETQ. V gave up 4 bases and J gave up 1 base, with 7 bases separating them. CDR3 size: 13 residues. The CDR3 sequence: CASSRTGTDTQYF. The DNA of the CDR3 is TGCGCCAGCAGCCGTACCGGCACAGATACGCAGTATTTT.

Points on this clone: A read error may explain this, as a much larger clone is one base away. This chain connects TRBV30 to TRBJ2-2, with a tentative D call TRBD2 (5 bases). Germline loops: CDR1 GTSNPN, CDR2 SVGIG (reference sequence). This CDR3 comprises 14 residues. CDR3 nucleotide sequence: TGTGCCGGGAGTGTGGGTAACGGGCCCGGGGAGCTGTTTTTT. It specifies CAGSVGNGPGELFF.

The table lists this clone with a few counts. The rearrangement uses TRBV10-1 and TRBJ2-4; no clear D gene. The CDR3 runs 13 residues. Between the trimmed V and J ends, which lost 0 bases and 7 bases, there was a span of 7 bases. Germline lookup yields CDR1 WNHNN and CDR2 SYGVQD (reference sequence). The CDR3 DNA sequence: TGCGCCAGCAGTGAGTCTGGGGTCAACATTCAGTACTTC. It encodes CASSESGVNIQYF.

In the case of this clone: Germline and junction disagree at one end, which may indicate a read error. The J gene is TRBJ2-7, the V gene TRBV4-1; no clear D. This CDR3 contains 11 residues. The germline V gene has CDR1 MGHRA and CDR2 YSYEKL. The CDR3 region is CASSDVREQYF. The CDR3 DNA follows: TGTGCCAGCAGCGACGTGCGGGAGCAGTACTTC.

This clone was counted between two and nine times. The J gene is TRBJ2-3, the V gene TRBV6-6, with D hard to call. V was shortened by 6 bases and J by 1 base, with 5 bases between the two germline ends. CDR3 length equals 12 residues. CDR1 MNHNY and CDR2 SVGAGI come from the germline V gene (reference sequence). The CDR3: CASSRCTDTQYF. As DNA, the CDR3 is TGTGCCAGCAGCAGGTGCACAGATACGCAGTATTTT.

The chain links TRBV15 to TRBJ2-4; a possible D gene is TRBD1 (5 bases). The germline V gene encodes CDR1 LNHNV and CDR2 YYDKDF (reference sequence). The CDR3 is made up of 17 amino acids. V dropped 2 bases and J dropped 3 bases, with 17 bases sitting between them. The CDR3 here is CATSRPGRVLGKNIQYF. The CDR3 DNA reads as TGTGCCACCAGCAGACCCGGCAGGGTATTGGGCAAAAACATTCAGTACTTC.

The rearrangement uses TRBV6-1 and TRBJ1-1, with 9 bases matching TRBD1. Germline CDR1 MNHNS, CDR2 SASEGT. This CDR3 region has 14 residues. V gave up 5 bases and J gave up 10 bases; unmatched junction bases: 11. For the CDR3, the DNA is TGTGCCAGCAGTTCGCGGACAGGGGAGATGGGAGCTTTCTTT. Translated, it gives CASSSRTGEMGAFF.

The J gene is TRBJ1-5, the V gene TRBV18, with 10 bases aligning to TRBD1. This CDR3 is 18 amino acids long. V gave up 5 bases and J gave up 3 bases; unmatched junction bases: 13. Germline values: CDR1 KGHSH, CDR2 LQKENI. The CDR3: CASSEMGQGTRANQPQHF. The CDR3 DNA reads TGTGCCAGCTCAGAAATGGGACAGGGGACCCGAGCCAATCAGCCCCAGCATTTT.

This clone was seen more than once but under ten times. V gene TRBV9 combines with J gene TRBJ2-2; 9 bases are shared with TRBD1. The CDR3 is 17 amino acids. The V gene end was trimmed by 1 base and the J gene end by 4 bases; junction bases not matched to a gene: 8. CDR1 and CDR2 (germline): SGDLS, YYNGEE. DNA for the CDR3: TGTGCCAGCAGCGTATCCGGGACAGGGCCCACCACCGGGGAGCTGTTTTTT. It is translated as CASSVSGTGPTTGELFF. The variable domain in full, completed from reference TRBV9 and TRBJ2-2, reads DSGVTQTPKHLITATGQRVTLRCSPRSGDLSVYWYQQSLDQGLQFLIQYYNGEERAKGNILERFSAQQFPDLHSELNLSSLELGDSALYFCASSVSGTGPTTGELFFGEGSRLTVL.